Here is one T cell receptor beta chain with its context. This sample was taken from a study of blood T cell repertoires in COVID-19. Looking at the study overall: In each case, the material was cDNA or gDNA derived from T cells, B-cell-depleted T cells, or PBMCs.

The assay was immunoSEQ multiplex PCR, and TCRdb's table has in-frame clones only and misses some. The table includes approximately 93,000 clones, about 91% detected once. CDR3 length: 15 residues. The V gene's germline CDR1 is SGHDN and CDR2 FVKESK. V gave up 2 bases and J gave up 2 bases, with 12 bases separating them. Sample: peripheral blood. V usage is TRBV14 and J usage is TRBJ1-2; weak D call: TRBD1 (6 bases). This TCR derives from a man aged 60 to 69 with acute or convalescent COVID-19. The CDR3 nucleotides are TGTGCCAGCAGCCAACCAGGGGCGGCGAACTATGGCTACACCTTC. Translation gives CASSQPGAANYGYTF.